Each of the 16 T cell receptor beta chains below was sequenced from the same sample in a study of blood T cell repertoires in COVID-19. Generated by immunoSEQ multiplex PCR, the TCRdb table keeps only in-frame clones and is missing some. The sample lists about 210,000 clones; about nine tenths were seen once. The sample taken for sequencing was peripheral blood. These receptors all come from a man aged 18-30 years with active or convalescent COVID-19.

A single count supports this clone. V usage is TRBV30 and J usage is TRBJ1-1; possible D gene TRBD1, 6 bases. The CDR3 sequence is 15 residues long. Germline V gives CDR1 GTSNPN, CDR2 SVGIG (reference sequence). Trimming stripped 1 base from V and 4 bases from J, with 16 bases between. CDR3 DNA sequence: TGTGCCTGGAGTGGTCGTGGGGGCTGGGGCACTGAAGCTTTCTTT. Its protein product is CAWSGRGGWGTEAFF.

CDR3 sequence: CASSPRTDYYGYTF. Here the CDR3 DNA reads TGTGCCAGCAGCCCGAGGACGGACTACTATGGCTACACCTTC. The J gene is TRBJ1-2, the V gene TRBV7-9; D gene unclear. V was clipped by 5 bases and J by 3 bases, with 13 bases between them. The CDR3 totals 14 residues. CDR1 is SEHNR and CDR2 is FQNEAQ in the germline V gene (reference sequence). The variable domain in full, with the rest retrieved from reference TRBV7-9 and TRBJ1-2, is DTGVSQNPRHKITKRGQNVTFRCDPISEHNRLYWYRQTLGQGPEFLTYFQNEAQLEKSRLLSDRFSAERPKGSFSTLEIQRTEQGDSAMYLCASSPRTDYYGYTFGSGTRLTVV.

The chain employs TRBV27 and TRBJ2-7; weak D call: TRBD1 (5 bases). The germline CDR1 and CDR2 sequences are MNHEY and SMNVEV (reference sequence). Between the trimmed V and J ends, which lost 5 bases and 6 bases, there was a span of 14 bases. The CDR3 covers 13 residues. CDR3 sequence: CASSLYRGTEQYF. The CDR3 DNA is TGTGCCAGCAGTCTTTATAGGGGCACCGAGCAGTACTTC.

The V gene is TRBV5-4, the J gene TRBJ1-2; the D is unclear. The germline V and J ends were trimmed by 0 bases and 3 bases, with 9 bases remaining between them. Germline CDR1 SGHNT, CDR2 YYREEE (reference sequence). The CDR3 is 14 amino acids. CDR3 sequence: CASSLGVRDYGYTF. The CDR3, as DNA: TGTGCCAGCAGCTTGGGGGTCCGGGACTATGGCTACACCTTC.

This chain connects TRBV5-1 to TRBJ1-2, with D unclear. The ends were cut back, 3 bases at V and 2 bases at J, with 11 bases in the middle. Germline V gene sequence: CDR1 SGHRS, CDR2 YFSETQ. This CDR3 is 14 amino acids long. CDR3 sequence reads: CASSSPGYNYGYTF. The CDR3 DNA reads as TGCGCCAGCAGCTCCCCGGGATACAACTATGGCTACACCTTC.

This clone has a single count. V gene TRBV3-1 (or the pseudogene TRBV3-2) combines with J gene TRBJ1-2; 11 bases fit TRBD1. The V gene's germline CDR1 is LGHDT and CDR2 YNNKEL (reference sequence). V lost 3 bases, J lost 5 bases, and 5 bases stayed unmatched. The CDR3 totals 15 residues. CDR3 bases: TGTGCCAGCAGCCACTGGACAGGGGGCGTATATGGCTACACCTTC. Translating it yields CASSHWTGGVYGYTF.

The chain employs TRBV2 and TRBJ1-5, with a tentative D call TRBD1 (5 bases). The CDR3 spans 14 residues. The V and J ends lost 6 bases and 5 bases respectively, with 14 bases between them. CDR1 and CDR2 from the germline V gene are SNHLY and FYNNEI. CDR3 in DNA: TGTGCCAGCAGAAGGGGAAGGGACTATCAGCCCCAGCATTTT. As protein: CASRRGRDYQPQHF.

The chain couples TRBV10-3 to TRBJ2-3; 8 positions agree with TRBD2. J gave up 1 base and V 5 bases, and 2 bases lay outside the gene matches. The length of the CDR3 is 14 residues. Per germline, CDR1 ENHRY and CDR2 SYGVKD. For the CDR3, the DNA is TGTGCCATCAGTTATAGCGGGGGCACAGATACGCAGTATTTT. The encoded protein is CAISYSGGTDTQYF.

The chain employs TRBV7-9 and TRBJ1-6; D unresolved. The V and J ends lost 0 bases and 4 bases respectively, with 13 bases between them. The CDR3 contains 17 residues. Germline CDR1 reads SEHNR; CDR2 reads FQNEAQ (reference sequence). The CDR3 sequence is CASSLAGSGIYNSPLHF. CDR3 DNA sequence: TGTGCCAGCAGCTTAGCGGGGAGCGGGATATATAATTCACCCCTCCACTTT.

The V call is TRBV10-3, the J call TRBJ2-5; 8 bases fit TRBD2. The CDR3 is 15 residues long. CDR1 ENHRY and CDR2 SYGVKD come from the germline V gene. V lost 6 bases, J lost 7 bases, and 13 bases stayed unmatched. CDR3 coding DNA: TGTGCCATCAGGGAGCCGGGGACTAGTGGAGGGACCCAGTACTTC. It specifies CAIREPGTSGGTQYF.

In its sample, this clone was seen a few times. The chain links TRBV28 to TRBJ2-7, with TRBD1 identical over 7 bases. Trimming cost V 2 bases and J 7 bases; bases outside gene matches: 14. Looked up from germline, CDR1 is MDHEN and CDR2 is SYDVKM. This CDR3 is 16 amino acids long. CDR3 DNA: TGTGCCAGCAGTTTAGAACAAGGGGGCCCTATGGGGGAGCAGTACTTC. Amino acid sequence: CASSLEQGGPMGEQYF.

V usage is TRBV27 and J usage is TRBJ2-7; D perhaps matches TRBD1 (6 bases). This CDR3 region has 9 residues. Germline lookup yields CDR1 MNHEY and CDR2 SMNVEV (reference sequence). The CDR3 reads CASSSQGSV. CDR3 bases: TGTGCCAGCAGTTCACAGGGATCTGTC.

A word on this clone: The sample contains more than one DNA sequence encoding this CDR3. This sequence joins TRBV19 and TRBJ1-5; 7 bases line up with TRBD1. V was clipped by 1 base and J by 2 bases; unmatched bases: 2. Germline V gives CDR1 LNHDA, CDR2 SQIVND (reference sequence). This CDR3 comprises 15 residues. CDR3 sequence reads: CASSIGGGGNQPQHF. The DNA of the CDR3 is TGTGCCAGTAGTATAGGAGGGGGCGGCAATCAGCCCCAGCATTTT.

The V and J genes are TRBV7-9 and TRBJ1-2; the match to TRBD1 covers 9 bases. The V and J ends lost 5 bases and 4 bases, in that order; junction bases with no gene match: 5. The CDR3 consists of 14 residues. Per the germline V gene, CDR1 is SEHNR and CDR2 is FQNEAQ (reference sequence). CDR3 amino acids: CASSLTGQGYGYTF. Written as DNA, the CDR3 is TGTGCCAGCAGCCTCACGGGACAGGGCTATGGCTACACCTTC. Supplemented by reference TRBV7-9 and TRBJ1-2, the full variable domain reads DTGVSQNPRHKITKRGQNVTFRCDPISEHNRLYWYRQTLGQGPEFLTYFQNEAQLEKSRLLSDRFSAERPKGSFSTLEIQRTEQGDSAMYLCASSLTGQGYGYTFGSGTRLTVV.

The chain carries TRBV7-9 and TRBJ2-7, with 9 bases identical to TRBD1. The germline V gene encodes CDR1 SEHNR and CDR2 FQNEAQ (reference sequence). The CDR3 has 13 amino acids. Trimming removed 5 bases from V and 4 bases from J; junction bases left unmatched: 3. CDR3 sequence (DNA): TGTGCCAGCAGCCAACAGGGGGCGTACGAGCAGTACTTC. This gives the protein CASSQQGAYEQYF. Full variable domain (rest looked up from reference TRBV7-9 and TRBJ2-7): DTGVSQNPRHKITKRGQNVTFRCDPISEHNRLYWYRQTLGQGPEFLTYFQNEAQLEKSRLLSDRFSAERPKGSFSTLEIQRTEQGDSAMYLCASSQQGAYEQYFGPGTRLTVT.

This chain joins TRBV5-1 and TRBJ2-1; 10 bases agree with TRBD2. CDR3 length: 18 amino acids. V lost 2 bases, J lost 0 bases, and 8 bases stayed unmatched. Germline-derived CDR1 and CDR2 are SGHRS and YFSETQ. In nucleotides, the CDR3 is TGCGCCAGCAGCTTTATCCGGACTAGCGGCCTCTCCTACAATGAGCAGTTCTTC. It yields the protein CASSFIRTSGLSYNEQFF. The full variable domain, in which reference TRBV5-1 and TRBJ2-1 provide the parts outside the CDR3, is KAGVTQTPRYLIKTRGQQVTLSCSPISGHRSVSWYQQTPGQGLQFLFEYFSETQRNKGNFPGRFSGRQFSNSRSEMNVSTLELGDSALYLCASSFIRTSGLSYNEQFFGPGTRLTVL.